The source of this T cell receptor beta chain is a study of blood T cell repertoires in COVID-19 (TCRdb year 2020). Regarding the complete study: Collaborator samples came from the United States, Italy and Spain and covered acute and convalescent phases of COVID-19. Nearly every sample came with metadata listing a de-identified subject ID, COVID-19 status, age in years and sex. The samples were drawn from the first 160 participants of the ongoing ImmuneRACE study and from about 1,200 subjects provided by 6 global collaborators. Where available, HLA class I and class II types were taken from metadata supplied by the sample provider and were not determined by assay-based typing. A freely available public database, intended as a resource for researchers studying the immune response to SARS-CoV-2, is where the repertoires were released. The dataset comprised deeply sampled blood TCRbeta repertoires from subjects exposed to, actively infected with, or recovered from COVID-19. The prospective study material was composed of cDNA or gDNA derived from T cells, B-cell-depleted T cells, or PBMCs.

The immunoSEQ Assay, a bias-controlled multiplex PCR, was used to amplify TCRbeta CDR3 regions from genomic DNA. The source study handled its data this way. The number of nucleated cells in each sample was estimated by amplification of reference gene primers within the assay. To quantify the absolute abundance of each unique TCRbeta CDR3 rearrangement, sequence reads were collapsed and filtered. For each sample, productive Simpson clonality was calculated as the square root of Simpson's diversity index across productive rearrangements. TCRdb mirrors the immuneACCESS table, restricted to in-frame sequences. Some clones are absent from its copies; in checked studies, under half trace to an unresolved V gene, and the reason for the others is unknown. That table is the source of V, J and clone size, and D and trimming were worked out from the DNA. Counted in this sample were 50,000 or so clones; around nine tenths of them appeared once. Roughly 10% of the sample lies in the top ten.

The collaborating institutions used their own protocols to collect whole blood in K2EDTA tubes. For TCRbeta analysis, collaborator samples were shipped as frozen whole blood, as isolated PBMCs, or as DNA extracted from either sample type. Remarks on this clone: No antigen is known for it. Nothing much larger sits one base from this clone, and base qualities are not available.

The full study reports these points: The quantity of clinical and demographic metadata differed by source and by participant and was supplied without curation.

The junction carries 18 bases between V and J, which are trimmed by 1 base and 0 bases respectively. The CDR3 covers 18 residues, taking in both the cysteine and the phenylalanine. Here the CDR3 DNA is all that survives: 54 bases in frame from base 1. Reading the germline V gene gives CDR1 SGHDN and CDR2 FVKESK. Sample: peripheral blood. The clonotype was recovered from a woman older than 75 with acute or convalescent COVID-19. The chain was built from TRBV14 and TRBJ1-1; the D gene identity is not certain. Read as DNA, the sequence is TGTGCCAGCAGCCAAGCGGCGGGAATTCTTCCTCTGAACACTGAAGCTTTCTTT. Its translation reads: CASSQAAGILPLNTEAFF.